This entry describes one T cell receptor beta chain. The antigen is unknown. This sample was taken from a study of T cell responses to AZD1222 COVID-19 vaccine. Study-level points and caveats: White British people made up most donors, females outnumbered males, and clonal diversity was possibly underestimated. Baseline serology detected seropositivity in only a handful of AZD1222 recipients. Unmutated regions of variants are reportedly targeted by nearly half of spike-specific TCRs. The span of vaccine-associated CD4 TCRs extended across spike, with dominance at 160-218 and 743-854.

Sequencing was performed with immunoSEQ multiplex PCR; in TCRdb, only in-frame clones are kept and a portion is missing. The sample holds 130,000 or so clones, about 89% seen once. Trimming took off 3 bases at V and 1 base at J, with 15 bases between the two ends. There are 16 residues in the CDR3. The germline V gene encodes CDR1 SGHTA and CDR2 FQGNSA. The V and J genes are TRBV7-2 and TRBJ1-1; D unresolved. The sequence came from an adult in good health. The material was peripheral blood, obtained on day 0 of AZD1222 vaccination. This CDR3 is CASSFLLGSWNTEAFF. The CDR3 nucleotides read TGTGCCAGCAGCTTTCTTCTCGGCAGTTGGAACACTGAAGCTTTCTTT.